The T cell receptor beta chain described here comes from a study of chemoradiotherapy in HPV16-positive cancers. At the level of the study: Candidate HPV-specific clones and shared TCR motifs came from a couple of HPV16-positive patients. General observations from the study: During treatment, candidate HPV-specific clones and E7-related motifs expanded in tumor. For HPV16-positive patients, expanding HPV-responsive T cells associated with longer recurrence-free survival.

Over chemoradiotherapy, repertoires were sampled more than once. TCRdb's table, derived via immunoSEQ multiplex PCR, lists solely in-frame clones and lacks some. Of approximately 27,000 clones detected, about 80% appear once; the ten largest clones hold less than 6%. Between the trimmed V and J ends, which lost 4 bases and 0 bases, there was a span of 7 bases. Germline V lookup: CDR1 KGHSH, CDR2 LQKENI. The CDR3 loop spans 14 amino acids. As to this clone: Its antigen is as yet unknown.

The gene calls are TRBV18 and TRBJ1-5; the D is unclear. The sequencing here drew on blood, taken from a patient who underwent chemoradiotherapy. This sequence originates from a human donor with HPV-associated anogenital cancer. Written as DNA, the CDR3 is TGTGCCAGCTCACAGAGTTCTAGCAATCAGCCCCAGCATTTT. It codes for CASSQSSSNQPQHF.